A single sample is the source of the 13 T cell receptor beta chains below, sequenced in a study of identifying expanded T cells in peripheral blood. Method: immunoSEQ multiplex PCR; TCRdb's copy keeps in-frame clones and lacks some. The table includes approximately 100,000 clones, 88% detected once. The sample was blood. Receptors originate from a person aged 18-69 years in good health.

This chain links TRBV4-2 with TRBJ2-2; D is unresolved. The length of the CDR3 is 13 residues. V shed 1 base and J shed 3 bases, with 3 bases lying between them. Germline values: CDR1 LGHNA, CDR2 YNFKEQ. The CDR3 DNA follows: TGTGCCAGCAGCCAAGTCGACACCGGGGAGCTGTTTTTT. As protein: CASSQVDTGELFF.

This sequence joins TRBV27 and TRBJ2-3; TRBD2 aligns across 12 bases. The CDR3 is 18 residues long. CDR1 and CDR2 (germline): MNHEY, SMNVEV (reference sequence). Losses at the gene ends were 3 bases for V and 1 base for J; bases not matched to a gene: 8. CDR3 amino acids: CASSFYLAGGQGTDTQYF. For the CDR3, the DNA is TGTGCCAGCAGTTTCTACCTAGCGGGGGGGCAAGGCACAGATACGCAGTATTTT.

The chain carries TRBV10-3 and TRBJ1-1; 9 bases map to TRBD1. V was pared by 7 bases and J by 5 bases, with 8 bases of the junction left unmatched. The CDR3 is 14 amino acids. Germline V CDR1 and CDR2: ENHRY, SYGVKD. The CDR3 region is CAITAGQGNTEAFF. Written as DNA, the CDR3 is TGTGCCATCACTGCGGGACAGGGCAATACTGAAGCTTTCTTT.

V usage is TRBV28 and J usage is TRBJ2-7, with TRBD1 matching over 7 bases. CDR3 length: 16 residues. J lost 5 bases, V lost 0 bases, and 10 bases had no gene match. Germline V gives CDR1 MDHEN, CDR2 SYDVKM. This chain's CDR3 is CASSLWDRSSGHEQYF. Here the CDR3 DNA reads TGTGCCAGCAGTTTATGGGACAGGTCCTCTGGGCACGAGCAGTACTTC.

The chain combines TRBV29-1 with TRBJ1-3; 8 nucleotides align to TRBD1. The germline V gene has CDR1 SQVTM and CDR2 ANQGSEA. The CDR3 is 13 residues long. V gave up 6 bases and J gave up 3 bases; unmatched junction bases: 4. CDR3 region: CSVGQGGGNTIYF. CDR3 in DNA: TGCAGCGTCGGACAGGGTGGTGGAAACACCATATATTTT.

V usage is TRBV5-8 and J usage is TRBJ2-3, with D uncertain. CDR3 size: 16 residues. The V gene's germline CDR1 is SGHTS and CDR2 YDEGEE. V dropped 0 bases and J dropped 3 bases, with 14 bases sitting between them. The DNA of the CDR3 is TGTGCCAGCAGCTTGGTTGGGCAGATAAATACAGATACGCAGTATTTT. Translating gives CASSLVGQINTDTQYF.

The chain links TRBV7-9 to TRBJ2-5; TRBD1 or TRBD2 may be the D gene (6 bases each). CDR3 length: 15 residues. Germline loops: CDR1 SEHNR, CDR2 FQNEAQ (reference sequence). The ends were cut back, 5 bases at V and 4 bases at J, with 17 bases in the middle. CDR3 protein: CASSPGGSSRETQYF. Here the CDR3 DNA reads TGTGCCAGCAGCCCCGGGGGCTCCAGTAGAGAGACCCAGTACTTC. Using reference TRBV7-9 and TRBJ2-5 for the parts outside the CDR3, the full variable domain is DTGVSQNPRHKITKRGQNVTFRCDPISEHNRLYWYRQTLGQGPEFLTYFQNEAQLEKSRLLSDRFSAERPKGSFSTLEIQRTEQGDSAMYLCASSPGGSSRETQYFGPGTRLLVL.

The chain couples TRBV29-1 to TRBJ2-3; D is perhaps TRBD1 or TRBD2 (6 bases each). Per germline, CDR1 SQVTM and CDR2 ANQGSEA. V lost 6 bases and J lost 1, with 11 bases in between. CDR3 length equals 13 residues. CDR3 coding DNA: TGCAGCGTGTGGGGGGCCGGCACAGATACGCAGTATTTT. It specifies CSVWGAGTDTQYF.

The CDR3 DNA reads TGTGCCAGCAGTGACTCTAAACTAGCGGGGGACACCGGGGAGCTGTTTTTT. Translating gives CASSDSKLAGDTGELFF. The chain combines TRBV6-4 with TRBJ2-2; 11 bases line up with TRBD2. Germline trimming cut 0 bases from V and 3 bases from J; bases unmatched to any gene: 3. Germline values: CDR1 MRHNA, CDR2 SNTAGT. The CDR3 covers 17 residues.

This CDR3 reads CASSVGTGRTDTQYF. DNA for the CDR3: TGTGCCAGCAGCGTTGGGACAGGACGCACAGATACGCAGTATTTT. This chain connects TRBV9 to TRBJ2-3; 8 nucleotides line up with TRBD1. The V gene's germline CDR1 is SGDLS and CDR2 YYNGEE. V lost 2 bases and J lost 1; bases outside the gene matches: 3. This CDR3 has 15 amino acids. The complete variable domain, with remaining parts taken from reference TRBV9 and TRBJ2-3, reads DSGVTQTPKHLITATGQRVTLRCSPRSGDLSVYWYQQSLDQGLQFLIQYYNGEERAKGNILERFSAQQFPDLHSELNLSSLELGDSALYFCASSVGTGRTDTQYFGPGTRLTVL.

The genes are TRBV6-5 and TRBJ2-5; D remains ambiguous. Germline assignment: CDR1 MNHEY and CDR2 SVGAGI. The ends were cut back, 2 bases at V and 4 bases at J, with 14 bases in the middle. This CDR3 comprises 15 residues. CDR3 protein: CASSYEPSRPETQYF. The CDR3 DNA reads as TGTGCCAGCAGTTACGAGCCGTCTAGACCAGAGACCCAGTACTTC.

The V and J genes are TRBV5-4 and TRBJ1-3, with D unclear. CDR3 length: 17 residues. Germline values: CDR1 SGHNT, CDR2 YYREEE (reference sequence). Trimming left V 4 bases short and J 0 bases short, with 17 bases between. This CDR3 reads CASSPTAGIHSGNTIYF. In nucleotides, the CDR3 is TGTGCCAGCAGCCCTACGGCAGGAATACACTCTGGAAACACCATATATTTT.

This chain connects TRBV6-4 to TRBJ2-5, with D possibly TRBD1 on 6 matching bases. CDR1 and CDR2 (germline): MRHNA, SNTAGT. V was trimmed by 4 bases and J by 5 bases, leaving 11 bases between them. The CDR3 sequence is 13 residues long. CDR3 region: CASSVRRGETQYF. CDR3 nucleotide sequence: TGTGCCAGCAGTGTCCGCAGGGGCGAGACCCAGTACTTC.